This TCR beta chain was retrieved from a study of beta chain features in type 1 diabetes. Study details: In age, gender and cell yields, patients were similar to healthy donors. Study results and limitations: Type 1 diabetes patients had moderately but significantly shorter TCRB CDR3s in all four CD4+ subsets. Relative to healthy donors, patients appeared to have naive, central memory and Treg TCRB repertoires that were more similar. No resolution was reached here on whether HLA type influences TCRB rearrangement.

cDNA synthesis used the whole RNA isolate, giving expressed TCRB sequences. The protocol was immunoSEQ multiplex PCR, while the TCRdb copy is restricted to in-frame clones and leaves out a portion. The table records over 15,000 clones, more than 65% of them present only once. The V segment lost 2 bases and the J segment 4 bases; nucleotides outside the gene matches: 5. The CDR3 sequence is 15 residues long. Germline V CDR1 and CDR2: MNHNY, SVGAGI (reference sequence). This clone turned up a few times. Its target is not known. The rearrangement links TRBV6-6 to TRBJ2-5, with 9 bases identical to TRBD2. The receptor was isolated from a man aged 25 to 45 with type 1 diabetes. The source material was Tregs from blood. CDR3 region: CASSYSGTSLETQYF. The DNA for the CDR3 is TGTGCCAGCAGTTACAGCGGGACTAGCCTAGAGACCCAGTACTTC.